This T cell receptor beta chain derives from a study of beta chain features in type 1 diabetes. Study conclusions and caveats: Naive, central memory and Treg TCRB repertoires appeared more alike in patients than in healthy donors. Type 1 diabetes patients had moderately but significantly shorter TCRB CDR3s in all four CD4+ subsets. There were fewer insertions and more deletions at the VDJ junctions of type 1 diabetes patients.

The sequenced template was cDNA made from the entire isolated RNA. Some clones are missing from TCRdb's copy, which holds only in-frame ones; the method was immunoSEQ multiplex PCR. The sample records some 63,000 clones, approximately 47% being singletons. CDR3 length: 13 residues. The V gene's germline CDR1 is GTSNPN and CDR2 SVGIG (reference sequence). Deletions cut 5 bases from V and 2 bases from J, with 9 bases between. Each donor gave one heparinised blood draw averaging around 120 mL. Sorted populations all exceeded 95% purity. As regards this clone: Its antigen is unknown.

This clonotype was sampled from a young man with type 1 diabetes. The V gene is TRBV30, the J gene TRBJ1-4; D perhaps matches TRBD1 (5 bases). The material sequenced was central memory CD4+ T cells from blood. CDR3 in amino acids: CAWGGATNEKLFF. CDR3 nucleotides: TGTGCCTGGGGCGGGGCCACTAATGAAAAACTGTTTTTT.